What follows is one TCR beta chain and its context. Its antigen is unidentified. The authors ran a second PCR of 7 to 11 cycles using a sample-barcoded 5' primer and a J-beta primer mix. Template switching added a 12-random-nucleotide identifier to every cDNA molecule. Sequencing recovered at least 2.5 million CDR3-containing paired-end reads from each sample. TCRdb processed the 5' RACE reads anew with MiXCR; each CDR3 protein has one entry. The data hold roughly 2 million distinct CDR3 sequences, with 49% observed a single time. Trimming removed 5 bases from V and 12 bases from J, with 23 bases in between. Germline V gene lookup returns CDR1 DFQATT and CDR2 SNEGSKA (reference sequence). The CDR3 is made up of 14 amino acids. The sample belongs to a study of blood T cells in healthy people across ages. Study-wide results and limits: Versus aged donors, long-lived donors had higher diversity and more naive CD4+ cells. A roughly linear age-dependent decrease characterized TCR beta diversity per million T cells.

This receptor was taken from a woman aged 40 to 49 in good health. The sample comprised blood. V gene TRBV20-1 combines with J gene TRBJ2-4, with a tentative D call TRBD2 (6 bases). This CDR3 is CSARTGTPTSTQYF. CDR3 DNA: TGCAGTGCTCGAACCGGGACTCCGACGTCGACTCAGTACTTC.